These 14 T cell receptor beta chains came from one sample sequenced in a study of blood T cells in healthy people across ages. It was with a sample-barcoded 5' primer and a J-beta primer mix that a second PCR of roughly 7 to 12 cycles was run. TCRdb re-called the 5' RACE reads with MiXCR, one entry per CDR3 protein. The data show hundreds of thousands of distinct CDR3 sequences, around 62% seen once. The material sequenced was blood. The source of these receptors is a man aged 30-40 years in good health.

There are a few counts of this clonotype. The V and J genes are TRBV7-2 and TRBJ2-5; the match to TRBD1 covers 8 bases. Germline values: CDR1 SGHTA, CDR2 FQGNSA. CDR3 length: 16 amino acids. The V segment lost 6 bases and the J segment 5 bases; nucleotides outside the gene matches: 14. CDR3 protein: CASSSLTRGQGETQYF. DNA for the CDR3: TGTGCCAGCAGTTCACTTACCAGGGGGCAGGGGGAGACCCAGTACTTC.

The rearrangement links TRBV10-3 to TRBJ2-1; D is perhaps TRBD1 (6 bases). V was cut by 0 bases and J by 9 bases, with 12 bases left in between. The germline gives CDR1 ENHRY, CDR2 SYGVKD. The CDR3 totals 14 residues. CDR3 amino acids: CAISESRTDGEQFF. The CDR3 DNA is TGTGCCATCAGTGAGTCTAGGACAGACGGTGAGCAGTTCTTC.

The CDR3 DNA is TGTGCCAGCACCGAACAAGTGAATGAGCAGTTCTTC. Translation gives CASTEQVNEQFF. The chain recombines TRBV2 with TRBJ2-1, with D hard to call. This CDR3 comprises 12 residues. In germline, CDR1 is SNHLY, CDR2 FYNNEI. Trimming pared 7 bases from V and 7 bases from J, leaving 11 bases between.

This clonotype has a single count. The chain couples TRBV20-1 to TRBJ2-7; 10 bases map to TRBD2. This CDR3 has 14 residues. V gave up 3 bases and J gave up 7 bases; unmatched junction bases: 9. Per the germline V gene, CDR1 is DFQATT and CDR2 is SNEGSKA (reference sequence). The CDR3: CSASLAGARNEQYF. CDR3 coding DNA: TGCAGTGCTAGCCTAGCGGGGGCAAGGAATGAGCAGTACTTC.

The chain couples TRBV6-6 to TRBJ1-2; D is uncertain. The CDR3 is 14 amino acids. Trimming shortened V by 6 bases and J by 2 bases, and 13 bases separated the two germline ends. CDR1 and CDR2 from the germline V gene are MNHNY and SVGAGI (reference sequence). The CDR3 bases are TGTGCCAGCAGCCCCCGAGCGGGCAACTATGGCTACACCTTC. Its protein product is CASSPRAGNYGYTF.

Worth noting for this clonotype: An end of the junction does not agree with germline; a read error may underlie this. The CDR3 sequence is CASSLRDREYNEQFF. DNA for the CDR3: TGTGCTAGCAGCTTAAGGGACAGGGAATACAATGAGCAGTTCTTC. The gene calls are TRBV7-7 and TRBJ2-1, with 9 bases that match TRBD1. This CDR3 is 15 amino acids long. Germline V lookup: CDR1 SSHAT, CDR2 FNYEAQ (reference sequence).

The rearrangement links TRBV11-2 to TRBJ1-4; D is uncertain. V shed 3 bases and J shed 0 bases, with 5 bases lying between them. Germline V CDR1 and CDR2: SGHAT, FQNNGV. CDR3 length: 14 residues. DNA for the CDR3: TGTGCCAGCAGCTTTGCAGCAACTAATGAAAAACTGTTTTTT. Amino acid sequence: CASSFAATNEKLFF.

The chain is built from TRBV29-1 and TRBJ1-2, with a tentative D call TRBD1 (5 bases). Germline values: CDR1 SQVTM, CDR2 ANQGSEA. Trimming took off 3 bases at V and 4 bases at J, with 12 bases between the two ends. This CDR3 spans 13 amino acids. DNA of the CDR3: TGCAGCGTTGACCGAAGACAGACCTATGGCTACACCTTC. Its protein product is CSVDRRQTYGYTF.

The J gene is TRBJ1-1, the V gene TRBV30; no definite D call. This CDR3 comprises 11 residues. V was pared by 4 bases and J by 7 bases, with 10 bases between. The germline CDR1 and CDR2 sequences are GTSNPN and SVGIG (reference sequence). CDR3: CAWKKSYEAFF. CDR3 nucleotides: TGTGCCTGGAAAAAATCCTATGAAGCTTTCTTT.

A remark on this clonotype: An end of the junction does not agree with germline; a read error may underlie this. The chain has TRBV6-2 or TRBV6-3 and TRBJ2-4; D unclear. Matching the DNA end better, TRBJ2-7 makes the J call doubtful. Germline V CDR1 and CDR2: MNHEY, SVGEGT. This CDR3 contains 11 residues. CDR3 in DNA: TGTGCCAACAGTCCATCCTACGAGCAGTACTTC. Its protein product is CANSPSYEQYF.

This clonotype was counted ten times or more. One junction end does not reproduce the germline sequence, and a read error may be involved. The V gene is TRBV5-1, the J gene TRBJ2-3; 8 nucleotides agree with TRBD1. CDR3 size: 14 residues. CDR1 and CDR2 from the germline V gene are SGHRS and YFSETQ. The CDR3 is CASSSGTGTDTQYF. The CDR3 DNA is TGTGCCAGCAGCTCCGGGACAGGAACAGATACGCAGTATTTT.

The chain combines TRBV5-1 with TRBJ2-3; a weak D match, TRBD1 (6 bases). Germline V lookup: CDR1 SGHRS, CDR2 YFSETQ. The germline V and J ends were trimmed by 2 bases and 7 bases, with 20 bases remaining between them. The CDR3 extends over 16 amino acids. DNA of the CDR3: TGCGCCAGCAGCTTTTCCCCGGACAGAGTGCCCAATACGCAGTATTTT. Residues: CASSFSPDRVPNTQYF.

This chain links TRBV6-2 or TRBV6-3 with TRBJ2-3; 7 bases map to TRBD2. V trimming: 4 bases; J trimming: 0 bases; junction bases outside the gene matches: 19. Germline V CDR1 and CDR2: MNHEY, SVGEGT. The CDR3 runs to 20 residues. This chain's CDR3 is CASSFGLGYLRRGSTDTQYF. The CDR3 DNA reads as TGTGCCAGCAGTTTTGGATTGGGCTATCTGCGGCGGGGGAGCACAGATACGCAGTATTTT.

The chain combines TRBV28 with TRBJ2-5, with D unresolved. TRBJ2-7 matches the DNA end more closely, so the J call is doubtful. This CDR3 comprises 13 residues. CDR1 is MDHEN, CDR2 SYDVKM, per germline. The CDR3 nucleotides are TGTGCCAGCAGTCCGACCGTCCTAGACGAGCAGTACTTC. Translated, it gives CASSPTVLDEQYF.